This TCR beta chain was sequenced for a study of CD8 T cells in ankylosing spondylitis. Study findings and constraints: Those disease-linked clones were CD8+; they were also relatively rare in peripheral blood. It appeared that ankylosing spondylitis blood was characterized by a TCR beta motif of roughly 8 highly homologous variants.

Germline-derived CDR1 and CDR2 are SGHVS and FQNEAQ. V was trimmed by 5 bases and J by 4 bases, leaving 17 bases between them. This CDR3 has 15 residues. TCR beta libraries were made by quantitative 5'-RACE with molecular barcodes. TCRdb itself ran the 5' RACE reads through MiXCR, one entry per CDR3 protein. The sample consists of about 190,000 distinct CDR3 sequences, 10% to 15% of them appearing once. This clonotype was found a few times. Its target is unknown. Sequencing used blood, either unsorted or a sorted T cell fraction (not recorded which). This TCR came from a female donor with ankylosing spondylitis or in good health (not recorded which). This chain connects TRBV7-8 to TRBJ2-5, with TRBD2 as a possible D gene (6 bases). Written as DNA, the CDR3 is TGTGCCAGCAGCCCTCCCGGGAGAGGGGTAGAGACCCAGTACTTC. Translated: CASSPPGRGVETQYF.